The 27 T cell receptor beta chains below come from one sample, sequenced in a study of cytomegalovirus exposure and HLA in healthy donors. 13 Jbeta primers and 60 Vbeta primers were used for the PCR. The method was immunoSEQ multiplex PCR; TCRdb's version includes in-frame clones alone and lacks a portion of them. Of about 170,000 clones in the sample, approximately 79% were seen once. Sample: PBMCs. The receptors were sampled from a male donor in good health and CMV-seronegative.

Only one count was recorded for this clone. This sequence joins TRBV15 and TRBJ1-1; the D gene is possibly TRBD1 (6 bases). The CDR3 extends over 15 amino acids. Trimming took 4 bases from V and 1 from J, leaving 13 bases between them. Germline-derived CDR1 and CDR2 are LNHNV and YYDKDF (reference sequence). CDR3 bases: TGTGCCACCAGCATACAACTAGGGGGGAACACTGAAGCTTTCTTT. As protein: CATSIQLGGNTEAFF. Full variable domain (missing parts from reference TRBV15 and TRBJ1-1): DAMVIQNPRYQVTQFGKPVTLSCSQTLNHNVMYWYQQKSSQAPKLLFHYYDKDFNNEADTPDNFQSRRPNTSFCFLDIRSPGLGDTAMYLCATSIQLGGNTEAFFGQGTRLTVV.

The chain is built from TRBV6-6 and TRBJ2-3; 11 nucleotides align to TRBD2. CDR1 and CDR2 from the germline V gene are MNHNY and SVGAGI (reference sequence). The junction had 10 bases not matched to a gene; V was cut back by 4 bases and J by 10 bases. This CDR3 has 15 residues. The CDR3 nucleotides read TGTGCCAGCAGTTTAGCGGGGGGGCAAGGTGGAGCGCAGTATTTT. This gives the protein CASSLAGGQGGAQYF.

V gene TRBV19 combines with J gene TRBJ1-6, with TRBD1 as a possible D gene (6 bases). This CDR3 region has 15 residues. Trimming removed 3 bases from V and 0 bases from J, with 6 bases in between. Per germline, CDR1 LNHDA and CDR2 SQIVND (reference sequence). The CDR3 spells CASSMTGSYNSPLHF. The CDR3 DNA reads as TGTGCCAGTAGTATGACAGGCTCCTATAATTCACCCCTCCACTTT.

V is TRBV2 and J is TRBJ1-5, with 10 bases identical to TRBD1. Germline CDR1 and CDR2: SNHLY and FYNNEI. The length of the CDR3 is 14 residues. Trimming took 6 bases from V and 7 from J; bases not matched to a gene: 6. CDR3 amino acids: CASSDRDRGQPQHF. The CDR3 DNA reads TGTGCCAGCAGCGACCGGGACAGGGGACAGCCCCAGCATTTT.

The rearrangement joins TRBV14 to TRBJ1-1; the D gene is possibly TRBD1 (5 bases). In germline, CDR1 is SGHDN, CDR2 FVKESK. The CDR3 is 14 residues long. Deletions cut 1 base from V and 6 bases from J, with 12 bases between. CDR3 in amino acids: CASSQVGQGSEAFF. The CDR3, as DNA: TGTGCCAGCAGCCAAGTTGGGCAGGGCTCTGAAGCTTTCTTT.

This clone counts as medium-sized. This sequence joins TRBV6-1 and TRBJ2-7; D may be TRBD1 (6 bases). The V gene lost 6 bases and the J gene lost 3 bases, with 15 bases spanning the gap. The CDR3 totals 14 residues. CDR1 and CDR2 (germline): MNHNS, SASEGT. The CDR3 nucleotides read TGTGCCAGCAGCGGGGACATACAGCACTACGAGCAGTACTTC. Translating it yields CASSGDIQHYEQYF.

The J gene is TRBJ1-1, the V gene TRBV7-9; 11 nucleotides align to TRBD1. Germline CDR1 SEHNR, CDR2 FQNEAQ (reference sequence). The V segment lost 4 bases and the J segment 7 bases; nucleotides outside the gene matches: 8. The CDR3 extends over 15 amino acids. As DNA, the CDR3 is TGTGCCAGCAGCTCACCGGGACAGGGGGTGTTTGAAGCTTTCTTT. It is translated as CASSSPGQGVFEAFF. Based on the CDR3 plus reference TRBV7-9 and TRBJ1-1, the full variable domain is DTGVSQNPRHKITKRGQNVTFRCDPISEHNRLYWYRQTLGQGPEFLTYFQNEAQLEKSRLLSDRFSAERPKGSFSTLEIQRTEQGDSAMYLCASSSPGQGVFEAFFGQGTRLTVV.

The chain couples TRBV27 to TRBJ1-2; D gene unclear. V dropped 0 bases and J dropped 3 bases, with 5 bases sitting between them. The germline CDR1 and CDR2 sequences are MNHEY and SMNVEV (reference sequence). This CDR3 has 13 amino acids. The CDR3 spells CASSLSRYYGYTF. In nucleotides, the CDR3 is TGTGCCAGCAGTTTATCACGGTACTATGGCTACACCTTC.

The chain recombines TRBV7-9 with TRBJ2-1; TRBD1 matches at 8 bases. The CDR3 extends over 15 amino acids. V was pared by 3 bases and J by 4 bases, with 5 bases of the junction left unmatched. Looked up from germline, CDR1 is SEHNR and CDR2 is FQNEAQ (reference sequence). DNA of the CDR3: TGTGCCAGCAGCTTGGGACAGGTTGGATACAATGAGCAGTTCTTC. Translated: CASSLGQVGYNEQFF. The whole variable domain, filled in from reference TRBV7-9 and TRBJ2-1, reads DTGVSQNPRHKITKRGQNVTFRCDPISEHNRLYWYRQTLGQGPEFLTYFQNEAQLEKSRLLSDRFSAERPKGSFSTLEIQRTEQGDSAMYLCASSLGQVGYNEQFFGPGTRLTVL.

This chain connects TRBV10-3 to TRBJ1-2; no definite D call. CDR1 ENHRY and CDR2 SYGVKD come from the germline V gene. The V end lost 3 bases, the J end lost 5 bases, and 13 bases lay between the germline ends. The CDR3 consists of 14 residues. DNA of the CDR3: TGTGCCATCAGTGAAGGTGGCGGAGAGTATGGCTACACCTTC. Translation gives CAISEGGGEYGYTF.

The V call is TRBV11-3, the J call TRBJ2-5; 13 positions agree with TRBD2. Losses at the gene ends were 5 bases for V and 5 bases for J; bases not matched to a gene: 8. Germline values: CDR1 SGHNT, CDR2 YENEEA. The CDR3 runs 16 residues. The CDR3 loop is CASSPQTSGGLETQYF. The CDR3 DNA is TGTGCCAGCAGCCCCCAGACTAGCGGGGGGCTGGAGACCCAGTACTTC.

The genes are TRBV5-4 and TRBJ2-2; D remains ambiguous. There are 12 residues in the CDR3. Deletions cut 4 bases from V and 6 bases from J, with 7 bases between. Germline CDR1 and CDR2: SGHNT and YYREEE (reference sequence). CDR3 loop: CASSLRSGELFF. DNA for the CDR3: TGTGCCAGCAGCCTCAGATCCGGGGAGCTGTTTTTT.

This clone was seen a few times. Other nucleotide sequences from this sample produce the same CDR3. This rearrangement joins TRBV29-1 to TRBJ1-1, with a weak D call TRBD1 (6 bases). Germline CDR1 is SQVTM and CDR2 is ANQGSEA. The V gene lost 3 bases and the J gene lost 0 bases, with 8 bases spanning the gap. There are 13 residues in the CDR3. For the CDR3, the DNA is TGCAGCGTTGACAGGGGAGTGAACACTGAAGCTTTCTTT. Amino acid sequence: CSVDRGVNTEAFF.

The rearrangement uses TRBV9 and TRBJ2-7; a weak D match, TRBD1 (6 bases). This CDR3 spans 14 amino acids. V was pared by 0 bases and J by 3 bases, with 10 bases between. Germline CDR1 SGDLS, CDR2 YYNGEE. The CDR3 loop reads CASSVGQDRYEQYF. In DNA form, the CDR3 reads TGTGCCAGCAGCGTAGGACAGGACCGCTACGAGCAGTACTTC.

The chain uses TRBV6-5 and TRBJ1-6; 9 positions match TRBD1. Germline values: CDR1 MNHEY, CDR2 SVGAGI. The CDR3 totals 15 residues. V gave up 6 bases and J gave up 9 bases; unmatched junction bases: 9. The CDR3 loop reads CASSLRTGASSPLHF. As DNA, the CDR3 is TGTGCCAGCAGCCTGAGGACAGGGGCAAGTTCACCCCTCCACTTT.

The chain joins TRBV30 to TRBJ1-1; weak D call: TRBD1 (6 bases). Between the trimmed V and J ends, which lost 4 bases and 1 base, there was a span of 10 bases. Germline V gene data show CDR1 as GTSNPN and CDR2 as SVGIG (reference sequence). The CDR3 totals 13 residues. CDR3 DNA sequence: TGTGCCTGGACCAGGGGAGCGAACACTGAAGCTTTCTTT. Translating it yields CAWTRGANTEAFF.

This CDR3 reads CAIRPSSGLGQDTQYF. For the CDR3, the DNA is TGTGCCATCAGGCCCTCTTCAGGGCTAGGACAAGATACGCAGTATTTT. The V and J genes are TRBV10-3 and TRBJ2-3, with D tentatively TRBD1 (5 bases). The CDR3 runs to 16 residues. V lost 6 bases and J lost 5, with 21 bases in between. CDR1 and CDR2 from the germline V gene are ENHRY and SYGVKD.

Turning to this clone: The sample carries other DNA sequences with the same CDR3. The chain employs TRBV18 and TRBJ1-5; D is unresolved. This CDR3 contains 13 residues. Per the germline V gene, CDR1 is KGHSH and CDR2 is LQKENI. Deletions cut 3 bases from V and 1 base from J, with 4 bases between. Here the CDR3 DNA reads TGTGCCAGCTCACCGGGCAGCAATCAGCCCCAGCATTTT. This translates into CASSPGSNQPQHF.

This clone came up a few times. The chain is built from TRBV5-1 and TRBJ1-1, with D possibly being TRBD1 (5 bases). Trimming left V 4 bases short and J 1 base short, with 14 bases between. This CDR3 region has 15 residues. Germline CDR1 reads SGHRS; CDR2 reads YFSETQ. The CDR3: CASSPGRGENTEAFF. The CDR3, as DNA: TGCGCCAGCAGCCCCGGAAGGGGTGAGAACACTGAAGCTTTCTTT.

The chain uses TRBV11-3 and TRBJ2-3; 7 bases match TRBD2. Germline CDR1 is SGHNT and CDR2 is YENEEA. There are 18 residues in the CDR3. Trimming cost V 1 base and J 4 bases; bases outside gene matches: 14. The CDR3 nucleotides are TGTGCCAGCAGCTTAGCCCCCGGAGAGGCGGGGGTCTCAGATACGCAGTATTTT. Protein sequence: CASSLAPGEAGVSDTQYF.

The chain is built from TRBV10-3 and TRBJ1-5; no definite D call. V gave up 2 bases and J gave up 5 bases, with 7 bases separating them. Germline V gene sequence: CDR1 ENHRY, CDR2 SYGVKD. This CDR3 is 13 amino acids long. CDR3 coding DNA: TGTGCCATCAGTGAGGGGCTCTATCAGCCCCAGCATTTT. It specifies CAISEGLYQPQHF.

The chain recombines TRBV18 with TRBJ2-5; D ambiguous. V dropped 2 bases and J dropped 3 bases, with 10 bases sitting between them. The CDR3 runs to 14 residues. The V gene's germline CDR1 is KGHSH and CDR2 LQKENI. The CDR3 nucleotides read TGTGCCAGCTCACCAGGGTCCGGAGAAGAGACCCAGTACTTC. Translating gives CASSPGSGEETQYF.

The chain uses TRBV7-2 and TRBJ1-1; a weak D match, TRBD1 (6 bases). In germline, CDR1 is SGHTA, CDR2 FQGNSA. V was pared by 4 bases and J by 3 bases, with 12 bases between. The CDR3 has 14 amino acids. CDR3 coding DNA: TGTGCCAGCAGCTCGTACAGGGCAGACACTGAAGCTTTCTTT. Translating gives CASSSYRADTEAFF.

The rearrangement joins TRBV6-1 to TRBJ1-2; 9 bases are shared with TRBD1. The CDR3 is 15 residues long. Germline-derived CDR1 and CDR2 are MNHNS and SASEGT. V shed 8 bases, J shed 2 bases, and the junction held 9 bases outside the gene matches. CDR3 region: CASFFAGTGNYGYTF. The CDR3 region has the DNA TGTGCCAGCTTTTTCGCCGGGACAGGGAACTATGGCTACACCTTC.

J is TRBJ1-1 and V is TRBV6-4, with D possibly being TRBD1 (6 bases). CDR1 and CDR2 from the germline V gene are MRHNA and SNTAGT. V was clipped by 4 bases and J by 5 bases, with 11 bases between them. The CDR3 contains 13 residues. For the CDR3, the DNA is TGTGCCAGCAGTGCGCAGGGGCAAACTGAAGCTTTCTTT. This sequence encodes CASSAQGQTEAFF.

The chain uses TRBV5-1 and TRBJ1-2, with TRBD1 identical over 7 bases. Looked up from germline, CDR1 is SGHRS and CDR2 is YFSETQ. With 4 bases clipped from V and 6 bases from J, the junction kept 6 bases outside the gene matches. This CDR3 has 13 residues. The CDR3 DNA sequence: TGCGCCAGCAGCGGGACAGACGAGGATGGCTACACCTTC. Translation: CASSGTDEDGYTF.

This clone was found a few times. The rearrangement joins TRBV6-5 to TRBJ1-4; D is unresolved. Germline V CDR1 and CDR2: MNHEY, SVGAGI. V was shortened by 1 base and J by 7 bases, with 7 bases between the two germline ends. The CDR3 spans 13 residues. This CDR3 is CASSYLAGEKLFF. The CDR3 nucleotides are TGTGCCAGCAGTTACTTGGCGGGTGAAAAACTGTTTTTT.